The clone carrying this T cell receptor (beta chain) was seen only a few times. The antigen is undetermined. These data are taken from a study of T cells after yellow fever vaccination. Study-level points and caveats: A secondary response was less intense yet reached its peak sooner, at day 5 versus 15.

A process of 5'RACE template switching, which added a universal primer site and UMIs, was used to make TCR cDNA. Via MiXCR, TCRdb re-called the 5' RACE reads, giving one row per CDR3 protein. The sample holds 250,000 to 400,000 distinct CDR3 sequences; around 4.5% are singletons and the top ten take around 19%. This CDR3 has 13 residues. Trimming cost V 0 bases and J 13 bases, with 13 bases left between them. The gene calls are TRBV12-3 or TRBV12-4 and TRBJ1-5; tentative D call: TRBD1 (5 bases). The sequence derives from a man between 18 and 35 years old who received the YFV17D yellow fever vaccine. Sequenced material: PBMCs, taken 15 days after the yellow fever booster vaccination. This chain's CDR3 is CASSLAQGTGQHF. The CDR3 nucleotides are TGTGCCAGCAGTTTAGCCCAAGGGACGGGGCAGCATTTT.